This TCR beta chain was retrieved from a study of spatial heterogeneity in lung cancer (dated by TCRdb to between 2018 and 2021). Broadly, across the study: Beta-chain transcripts were consistently detected in greater numbers than alpha-chain transcripts, which likely reflects a higher abundance of beta-chain transcripts. At surgery, 220 tumor regions, 64 matched nontumor lung samples and more than 50 PBMC samples were TCR-sequenced for both alpha and beta chains. The study linked features of the TCR repertoire to counts of nonsynonymous mutations, which were determined by whole-exome sequencing of tumor tissue. In the raw uncorrected reads, each unique combination of TCR and UMI appeared more than ten times on average. TCR alpha and beta repertoires were quantitatively compared across multiple tumor regions, matched nontumor lung and blood in non-small cell lung cancer. The paper as a whole reports these results and caveats: Ubiquitous expanded tumor TCRs showed up in blood more often at tumor resection than at routine follow-up. Additional single-cell paired TCR alpha and beta sequencing was considered necessary to confirm, at a functional level, the hypothesis that regional TCRs recognize regional mutations.

This clonotype showed up just a few times. Its antigen is not yet known. Base-call qualities are not available, and no considerably larger clone is one nucleotide away. A library prepared for alpha chains yielded this beta chain as an off-target read; its size is of little meaning. CDR3 length: 14 amino acids, cysteine to phenylalanine. Here the CDR3 DNA is all that survives: 42 bases in frame from base 1. The germline V gene encodes CDR1 SGDLS and CDR2 YYNGEE. The V end loses 4 bases and the J end loses 2 bases, and a stretch of 13 bases separates them. Library preparation employed 5' RACE. Instrument used: NextSeq 500. In the TCR library protocol, a unique molecular identifier was attached to each TCR cDNA molecule so that PCR and sequencing errors could be corrected. The authors' pipeline ran thus. Decombinator tools were used for TCR identification, UMI-based error correction and CDR3 extraction. Expanded TCRs were defined as those above a frequency of 2 per 1,000, corresponding to the top 1% of the tumor frequency distribution. Renyi diversity was calculated using the R vegan package after each repertoire was subsampled 100 times to 5,000 TCRs. To build CDR3 similarity networks, amino acid triplet string-kernel similarity was used, and CDR3s were connected when their pairwise similarity was above 0.82. Using fastp at Q25 and MiXCR, TCRdb reprocessed the public reads and kept productive beta chains. Rows with one shared CDR3 protein collapse into an entry with the most common genes and DNA. V and J calls and clone size were set by TCRdb, not the authors. For this sample there are roughly 5,400 distinct CDR3 sequences; approximately 30% appear just once. The leading ten clones occupy about 3.8% of the sample.

The label giving this sample's time point can be read as: sample taken at primary tumor resection. TCR sequencing used whole RNA extracted from tumor and nontumor lung tissue, or from cryopreserved PBMC samples, without cell sorting. Donors were under 95 patients with early-stage, untreated non-small cell lung cancer from the lung TRACERx cohort. Only patients with enough RNA available from two or more tumor regions were chosen for TCR sequencing. This clonotype was sampled from a female donor with early-stage non-small cell lung cancer. The chain employs TRBV9 and TRBJ2-7; TRBD1 is a possible D gene, resting on 7 matching bases. Sequenced material: PBMCs, taken at surgery. The CDR3 region has the sequence CASSPRDSAYEQYF. The bases are TGTGCCAGCAGCCCGCGGGACAGCGCCTACGAGCAGTACTTC.